This T cell receptor beta chain was found in a study of T cells in Graves' hyperthyroidism and ophthalmopathy. Using RNA transcripts as the source, TCR beta CDR3 regions were amplified. TCR CDR3 underwent first-round RT-PCR with the HTBI primer set. One entry per CDR3 protein results from TCRdb running MiXCR on the multiplex PCR reads. Of fewer than 400,000 distinct CDR3 sequences listed, around a sixth are singletons. V lost 1 base and J lost 0; bases outside the gene matches: 8. Germline V lookup: CDR1 LGHDT, CDR2 YNNKEL (reference sequence). This CDR3 comprises 19 residues. In its sample, this clonotype was seen many times.

The sample consisted of blood. The source of this sequence is a woman between 18 and 30 years old with Graves' hyperthyroidism that later progressed to Graves' ophthalmopathy. The chain combines TRBV3-1 with TRBJ2-1; TRBD2 matches at 11 bases. CDR3 nucleotide sequence: TGTGCCAGCAGCCAAGCCGTCGGACTAGCGGGTAACTCCTACAATGAGCAGTTCTTC. It codes for CASSQAVGLAGNSYNEQFF.